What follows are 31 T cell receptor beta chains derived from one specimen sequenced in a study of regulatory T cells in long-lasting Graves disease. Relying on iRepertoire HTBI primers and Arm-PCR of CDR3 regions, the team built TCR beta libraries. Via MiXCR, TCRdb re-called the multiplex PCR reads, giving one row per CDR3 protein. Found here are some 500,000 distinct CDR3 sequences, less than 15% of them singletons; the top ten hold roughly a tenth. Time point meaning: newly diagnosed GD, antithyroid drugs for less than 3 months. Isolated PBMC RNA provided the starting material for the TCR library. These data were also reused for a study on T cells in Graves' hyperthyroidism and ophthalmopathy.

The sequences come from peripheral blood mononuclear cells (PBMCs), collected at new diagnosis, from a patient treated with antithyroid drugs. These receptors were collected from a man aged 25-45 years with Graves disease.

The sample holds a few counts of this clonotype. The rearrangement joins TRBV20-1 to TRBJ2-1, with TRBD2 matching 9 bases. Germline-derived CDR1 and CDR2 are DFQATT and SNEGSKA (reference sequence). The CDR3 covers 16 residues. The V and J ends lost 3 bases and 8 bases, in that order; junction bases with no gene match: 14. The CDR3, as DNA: TGCAGTGCTAGTGCTCTAGCGGGAAGGGTTCCCCATGAGCAGTTCTTC. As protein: CSASALAGRVPHEQFF.

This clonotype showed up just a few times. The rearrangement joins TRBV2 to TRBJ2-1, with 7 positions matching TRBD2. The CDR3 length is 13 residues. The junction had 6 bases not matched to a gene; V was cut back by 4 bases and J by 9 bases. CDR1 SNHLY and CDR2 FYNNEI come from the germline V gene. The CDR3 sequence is CASSGLAGGEQFF. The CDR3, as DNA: TGTGCCAGCAGTGGACTAGCTGGCGGTGAGCAGTTCTTC.

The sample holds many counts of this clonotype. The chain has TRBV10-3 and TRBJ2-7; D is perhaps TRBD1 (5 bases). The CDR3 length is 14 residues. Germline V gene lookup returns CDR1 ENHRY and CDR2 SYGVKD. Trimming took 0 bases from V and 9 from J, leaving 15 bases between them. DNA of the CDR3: TGTGCCATCAGTGAGTCGCGCCAGGGATTAGGGCAGTACTTC. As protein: CAISESRQGLGQYF.

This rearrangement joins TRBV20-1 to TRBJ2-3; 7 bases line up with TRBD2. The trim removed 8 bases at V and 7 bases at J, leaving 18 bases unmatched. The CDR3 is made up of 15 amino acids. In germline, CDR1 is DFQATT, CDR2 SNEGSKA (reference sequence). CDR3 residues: CSSTVGAGVLNTQYF. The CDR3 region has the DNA TGCAGTTCCACCGTCGGGGCGGGAGTCCTCAATACGCAGTATTTT.

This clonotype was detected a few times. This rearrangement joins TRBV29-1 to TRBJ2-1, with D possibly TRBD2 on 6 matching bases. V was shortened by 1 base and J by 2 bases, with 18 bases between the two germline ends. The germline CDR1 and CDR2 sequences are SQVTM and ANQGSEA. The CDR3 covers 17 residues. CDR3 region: CSVEGWVREWAYNEQFF. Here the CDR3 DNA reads TGCAGCGTTGAAGGCTGGGTCCGGGAGTGGGCCTACAATGAGCAGTTCTTC.

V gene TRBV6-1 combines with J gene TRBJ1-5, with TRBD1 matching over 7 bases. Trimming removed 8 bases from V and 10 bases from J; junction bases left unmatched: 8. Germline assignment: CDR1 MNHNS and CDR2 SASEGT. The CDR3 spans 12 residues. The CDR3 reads CASRTGEGPQHF. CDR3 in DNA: TGTGCCAGCCGGACAGGCGAAGGCCCCCAGCATTTT.

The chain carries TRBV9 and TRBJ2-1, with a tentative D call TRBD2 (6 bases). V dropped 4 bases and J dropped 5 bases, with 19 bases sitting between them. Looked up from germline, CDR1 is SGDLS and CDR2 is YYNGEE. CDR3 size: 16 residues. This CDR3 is CASSPIGGLRNNEQFF. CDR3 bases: TGTGCCAGCAGCCCAATCGGGGGACTCAGAAACAATGAGCAGTTCTTC.

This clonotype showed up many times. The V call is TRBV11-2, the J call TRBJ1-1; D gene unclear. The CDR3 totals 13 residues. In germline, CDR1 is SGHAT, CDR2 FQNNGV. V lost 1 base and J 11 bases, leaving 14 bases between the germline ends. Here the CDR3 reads CASSLVAQPWAFF. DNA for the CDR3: TGTGCCAGCAGCTTAGTTGCGCAGCCCTGGGCTTTCTTT. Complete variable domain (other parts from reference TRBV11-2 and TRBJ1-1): EAGVAQSPRYKIIEKRQSVAFWCNPISGHATLYWYQQILGQGPKLLIQFQNNGVVDDSQLPKDRFSAERLKGVDSTLKIQPAKLEDSAVYLCASSLVAQPWAFFGQGTRLTVV.

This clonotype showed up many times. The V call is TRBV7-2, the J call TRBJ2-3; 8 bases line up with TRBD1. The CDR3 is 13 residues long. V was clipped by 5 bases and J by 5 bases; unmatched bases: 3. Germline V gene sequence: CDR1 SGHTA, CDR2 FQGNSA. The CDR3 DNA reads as TGTGCCAGCAGCGAGGACAGGGTAGATACGCAGTATTTT. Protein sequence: CASSEDRVDTQYF.

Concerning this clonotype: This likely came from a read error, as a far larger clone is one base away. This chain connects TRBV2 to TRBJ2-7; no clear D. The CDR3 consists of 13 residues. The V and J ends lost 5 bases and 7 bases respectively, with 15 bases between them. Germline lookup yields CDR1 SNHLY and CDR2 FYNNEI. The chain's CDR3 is CASSRARSNEQYF. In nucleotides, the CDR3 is TGTGCCAGCAGTAGGGCCCGGAGTAATGAGCAGTACTTC.

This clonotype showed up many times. DNA of the CDR3: TGTGCCAGCAGTGACTTGGAGCGGGAGGGGGACAATGAGCAGTTCTTC. This translates into CASSDLEREGDNEQFF. The chain has TRBV2 and TRBJ2-1, with 10 bases matching TRBD2. The CDR3 is made up of 16 amino acids. From germline, CDR1 is SNHLY and CDR2 FYNNEI. Losses at the gene ends were 3 bases for V and 5 bases for J; bases not matched to a gene: 7.

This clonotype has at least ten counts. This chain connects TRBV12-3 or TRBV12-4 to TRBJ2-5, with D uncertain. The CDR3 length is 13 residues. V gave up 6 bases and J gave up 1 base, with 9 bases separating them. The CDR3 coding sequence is TGTGCCAGCAGCCTACCGCCCCAAGAGACCCAGTACTTC. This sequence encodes CASSLPPQETQYF.

CDR3 in amino acids: CASSFPSGGPGETQYF. As DNA, the CDR3 is TGTGCCAGCAGTTTTCCTAGCGGAGGCCCAGGGGAGACCCAGTACTTC. This sequence joins TRBV28 and TRBJ2-1, with 7 bases fitting TRBD2. The J call is uncertain, as TRBJ2-5 better fits the DNA end. This CDR3 region has 16 residues. The germline CDR1 and CDR2 sequences are MDHEN and SYDVKM.

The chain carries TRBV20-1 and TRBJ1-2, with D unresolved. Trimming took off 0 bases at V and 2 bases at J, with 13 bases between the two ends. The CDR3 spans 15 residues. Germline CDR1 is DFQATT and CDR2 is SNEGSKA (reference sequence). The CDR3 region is CSARDHFGLNYGYTF. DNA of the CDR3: TGCAGTGCTAGAGACCACTTCGGACTGAACTATGGCTACACCTTC.

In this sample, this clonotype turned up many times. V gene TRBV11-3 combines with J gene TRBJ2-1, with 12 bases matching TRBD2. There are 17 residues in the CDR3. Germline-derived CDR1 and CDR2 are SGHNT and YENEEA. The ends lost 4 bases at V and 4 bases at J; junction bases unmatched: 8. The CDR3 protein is CASSSGLAGGTYNEQFF. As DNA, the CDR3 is TGTGCCAGCAGCTCGGGACTAGCGGGCGGAACTTACAATGAGCAGTTCTTC.

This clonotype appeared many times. The CDR3 DNA is TGTGCCAGCAGTTTATACGGCTCTGGAAACACCATATATTTT. Translation gives CASSLYGSGNTIYF. The chain uses TRBV28 and TRBJ1-3; no firm D call. Trimming pared 1 base from V and 0 bases from J, leaving 4 bases between. The CDR3 runs 14 residues. In germline, CDR1 is MDHEN, CDR2 SYDVKM.

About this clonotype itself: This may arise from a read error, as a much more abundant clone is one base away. The CDR3: CSAGTVNIGELFF. In nucleotides, the CDR3 is TGCAGTGCTGGGACGGTCAACATCGGGGAGCTGTTTTTT. The gene calls are TRBV20-1 and TRBJ2-2, with D tentatively TRBD1 or TRBD2 (5 bases each). The length of the CDR3 is 13 residues. CDR1 is DFQATT and CDR2 is SNEGSKA in the germline V gene (reference sequence).

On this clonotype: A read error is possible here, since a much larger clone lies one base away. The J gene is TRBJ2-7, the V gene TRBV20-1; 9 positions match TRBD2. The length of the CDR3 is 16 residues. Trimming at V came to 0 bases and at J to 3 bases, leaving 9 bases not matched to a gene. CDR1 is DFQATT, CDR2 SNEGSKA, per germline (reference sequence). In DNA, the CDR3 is TGCAGTGCTAGAGAAGCACTAGCGGGTCCCTTCTACGAGCAGTACTTC. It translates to CSAREALAGPFYEQYF.

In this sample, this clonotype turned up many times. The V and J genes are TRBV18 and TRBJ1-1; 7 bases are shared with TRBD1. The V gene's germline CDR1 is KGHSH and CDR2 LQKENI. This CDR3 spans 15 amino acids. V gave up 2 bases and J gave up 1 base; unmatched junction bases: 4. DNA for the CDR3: TGTGCCAGCTCACCAACGACAGGGTGGAACACTGAAGCTTTCTTT. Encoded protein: CASSPTTGWNTEAFF.

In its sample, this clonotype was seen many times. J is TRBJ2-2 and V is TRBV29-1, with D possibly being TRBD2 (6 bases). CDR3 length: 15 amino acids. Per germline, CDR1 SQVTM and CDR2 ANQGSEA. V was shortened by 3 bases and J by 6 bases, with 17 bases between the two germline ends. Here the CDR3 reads CSVERTGGPPGELFF. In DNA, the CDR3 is TGCAGCGTTGAGAGAACAGGAGGGCCGCCCGGGGAGCTGTTTTTT.

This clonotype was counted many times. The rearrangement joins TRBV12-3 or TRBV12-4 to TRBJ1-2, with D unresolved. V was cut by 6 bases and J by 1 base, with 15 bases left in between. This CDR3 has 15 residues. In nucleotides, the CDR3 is TGTGCCAGCAGCACTCACACGGACTTTAACTATGGCTACACCTTC. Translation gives CASSTHTDFNYGYTF.

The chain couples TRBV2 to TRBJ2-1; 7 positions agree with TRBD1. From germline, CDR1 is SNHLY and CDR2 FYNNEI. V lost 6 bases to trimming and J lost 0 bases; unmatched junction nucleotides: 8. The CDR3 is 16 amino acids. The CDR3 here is CASRGEQGSSYNEQFF. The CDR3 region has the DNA TGTGCCAGCAGGGGCGAACAGGGGAGCTCCTACAATGAGCAGTTCTTC.

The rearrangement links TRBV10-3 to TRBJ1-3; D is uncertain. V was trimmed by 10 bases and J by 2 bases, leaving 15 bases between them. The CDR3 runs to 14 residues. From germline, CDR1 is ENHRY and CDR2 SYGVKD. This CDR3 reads CATSLQEPGNTIYF. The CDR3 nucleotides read TGTGCCACGAGTCTTCAGGAACCTGGAAACACCATATATTTT.

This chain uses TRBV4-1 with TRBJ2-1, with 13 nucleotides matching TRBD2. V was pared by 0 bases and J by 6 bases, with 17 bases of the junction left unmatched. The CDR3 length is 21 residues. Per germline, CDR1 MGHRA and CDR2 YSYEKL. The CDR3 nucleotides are TGCGCCAGCAGCCAAGAGCCGGGACTAGCGGGATCCAAAAGGGTGCGCAATGAGCAGTTCTTC. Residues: CASSQEPGLAGSKRVRNEQFF.

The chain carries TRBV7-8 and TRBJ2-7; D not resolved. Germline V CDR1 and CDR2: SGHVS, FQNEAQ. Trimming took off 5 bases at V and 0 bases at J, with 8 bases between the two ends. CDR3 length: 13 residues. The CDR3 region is CASSETNSYEQYF. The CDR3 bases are TGTGCCAGCAGCGAAACTAACTCCTACGAGCAGTACTTC.

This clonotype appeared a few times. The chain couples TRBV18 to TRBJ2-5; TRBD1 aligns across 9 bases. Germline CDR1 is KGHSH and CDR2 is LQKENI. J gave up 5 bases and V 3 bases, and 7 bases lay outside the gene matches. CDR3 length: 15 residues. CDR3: CASSPIQGAAETQYF. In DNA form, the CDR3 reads TGTGCCAGCTCACCGATACAGGGGGCAGCGGAGACCCAGTACTTC.

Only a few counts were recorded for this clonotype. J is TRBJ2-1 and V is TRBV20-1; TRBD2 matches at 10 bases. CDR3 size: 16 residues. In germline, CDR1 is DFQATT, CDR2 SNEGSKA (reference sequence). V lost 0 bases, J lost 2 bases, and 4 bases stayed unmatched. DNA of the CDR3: TGCAGTGCTAGAGATTGGACTAGCGGACCCTACAATGAGCAGTTCTTC. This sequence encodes CSARDWTSGPYNEQFF.

CDR3 amino acids: CASSHSGSTDEQYF. The CDR3 nucleotides read TGCGCCAGCAGCCACAGCGGGAGTACGGACGAGCAGTACTTC. The chain is built from TRBV5-1 and TRBJ2-7, with 8 positions matching TRBD2. Germline CDR1 and CDR2: SGHRS and YFSETQ. This CDR3 is built from 14 residues. V dropped 4 bases and J dropped 5; count of bases not matched to a gene: 8.

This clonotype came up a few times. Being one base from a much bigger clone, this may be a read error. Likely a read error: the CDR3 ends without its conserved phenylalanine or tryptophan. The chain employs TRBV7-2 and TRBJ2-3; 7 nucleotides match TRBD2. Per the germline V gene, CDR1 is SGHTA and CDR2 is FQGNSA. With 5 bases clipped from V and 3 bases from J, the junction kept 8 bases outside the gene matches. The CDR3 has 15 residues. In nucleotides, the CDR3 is TGTGCCAGCAGCGGGGTAGCGGGCGGGACAGATACGCAGTATTCT. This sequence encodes CASSGVAGGTDTQYS.

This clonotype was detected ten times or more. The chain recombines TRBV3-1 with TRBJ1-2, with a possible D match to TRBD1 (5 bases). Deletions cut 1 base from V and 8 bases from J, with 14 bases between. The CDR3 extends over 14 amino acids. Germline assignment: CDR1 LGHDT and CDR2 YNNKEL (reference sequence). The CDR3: CASSQAGGRDGYTF. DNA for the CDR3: TGTGCCAGCAGCCAAGCAGGAGGAAGGGACGGCTACACCTTC.

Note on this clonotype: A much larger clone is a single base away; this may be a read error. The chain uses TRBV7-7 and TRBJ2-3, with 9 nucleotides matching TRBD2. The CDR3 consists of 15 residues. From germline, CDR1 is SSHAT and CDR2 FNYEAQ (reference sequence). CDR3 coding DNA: TGTGCCGGCAGCCTAGGGACTAGCCGGGCAGATACGCAGTATTTT. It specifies CAGSLGTSRADTQYF.